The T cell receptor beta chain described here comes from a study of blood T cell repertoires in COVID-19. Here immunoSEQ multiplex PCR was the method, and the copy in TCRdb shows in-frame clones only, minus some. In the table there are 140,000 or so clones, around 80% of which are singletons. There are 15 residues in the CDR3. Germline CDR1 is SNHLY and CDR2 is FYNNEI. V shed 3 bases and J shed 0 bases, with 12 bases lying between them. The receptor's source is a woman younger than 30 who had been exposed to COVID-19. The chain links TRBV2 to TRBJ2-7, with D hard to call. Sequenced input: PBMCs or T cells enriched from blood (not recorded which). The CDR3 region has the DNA TGTGCCAGCAGTGATAACGGCGGAAACTCCTACGAGCAGTACTTC. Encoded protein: CASSDNGGNSYEQYF.